The 22 T cell receptor beta chains listed next were all sequenced from one sample in a study of blood T cell repertoires in COVID-19. The data were produced by immunoSEQ multiplex PCR, yet TCRdb's version contains in-frame clones alone and is incomplete. This table has around 250,000 clones, 86% appearing once. Sequenced: peripheral blood. All receptors derive from a woman older than 75 with COVID-19, enrolled during active disease.

This chain links TRBV7-7 with TRBJ1-1, with D unresolved. The CDR3 spans 16 residues. Looked up from germline, CDR1 is SSHAT and CDR2 is FNYEAQ (reference sequence). The V and J ends lost 4 bases and 1 base respectively, with 16 bases between them. CDR3 protein: CASSSSVRGRNTEAFF. The CDR3 DNA sequence: TGTGCCAGCAGCTCTAGTGTTCGGGGAAGGAACACTGAAGCTTTCTTT.

This clone occurred a few times. This chain links TRBV6-1 with TRBJ2-6; weak D call: TRBD1 (5 bases). Looked up from germline, CDR1 is MNHNS and CDR2 is SASEGT. The CDR3 is 19 amino acids. V lost 2 bases, J lost 0 bases, and 17 bases lay in between. CDR3 coding DNA: TGTGCCAGCAGTGAACTCCGGCGTGGGGCCGGCTCTGGGGCCAACGTCCTGACTTTC. Its protein is CASSELRRGAGSGANVLTF.

The chain combines TRBV7-2 with TRBJ1-2; D possibly corresponds to TRBD1 (5 bases). The germline V and J ends were trimmed by 5 bases and 2 bases, with 12 bases remaining between them. This CDR3 has 14 residues. Germline V gene sequence: CDR1 SGHTA, CDR2 FQGNSA. CDR3 nucleotide sequence: TGTGCCAGCAGCCCTCGGGGGACCAACTATGGCTACACCTTC. Its translation: CASSPRGTNYGYTF.

This chain joins TRBV29-1 and TRBJ1-1; D is possibly TRBD1 (6 bases). The CDR3 loop spans 12 amino acids. Germline V gene sequence: CDR1 SQVTM, CDR2 ANQGSEA. The V end lost 4 bases, the J end lost 6 bases, and 12 bases lay between the germline ends. CDR3 residues: CSVGLGAPEAFF. The CDR3 region has the DNA TGCAGCGTTGGGTTGGGGGCCCCTGAAGCTTTCTTT.

The rearrangement joins TRBV6-5 to TRBJ1-1; D not resolved. V was shortened by 6 bases and J by 0 bases, with 14 bases between the two germline ends. The CDR3 extends over 15 amino acids. CDR1 and CDR2 (germline): MNHEY, SVGAGI. This CDR3 reads CASRPRAMMNTEAFF. CDR3 sequence (DNA): TGTGCCAGCAGGCCCCGTGCGATGATGAACACTGAAGCTTTCTTT.

The chain links TRBV19 to TRBJ2-2, with 7 bases that match TRBD2. J lost 5 bases, V lost 3 bases, and 6 bases had no gene match. The CDR3 is 15 amino acids. Per the germline V gene, CDR1 is LNHDA and CDR2 is SQIVND (reference sequence). In DNA form, the CDR3 reads TGTGCCAGTAGTATTAACAGGCGGGGGACCGGGGAGCTGTTTTTT. Protein: CASSINRRGTGELFF.

This clone was detected only once. J is TRBJ1-2 and V is TRBV9; D may be TRBD1 (6 bases). The length of the CDR3 is 15 residues. V was pared by 0 bases and J by 4 bases, with 13 bases between. Germline CDR1 and CDR2: SGDLS and YYNGEE. The CDR3 sequence is CASSVAVGTSYGYTF. CDR3 DNA: TGTGCCAGCAGCGTAGCTGTAGGGACAAGCTATGGCTACACCTTC. Full variable domain (outside the CDR3, taken from reference TRBV9 and TRBJ1-2): DSGVTQTPKHLITATGQRVTLRCSPRSGDLSVYWYQQSLDQGLQFLIQYYNGEERAKGNILERFSAQQFPDLHSELNLSSLELGDSALYFCASSVAVGTSYGYTFGSGTRLTVV.

This clone was observed a few times. This chain connects TRBV3-1 (or the pseudogene TRBV3-2) to TRBJ1-2, with D perhaps TRBD1 (6 bases). V was clipped by 4 bases and J by 4 bases, with 13 bases between them. Germline CDR1 and CDR2: LGHDT and YNNKEL (reference sequence). The CDR3 is made up of 14 amino acids. The CDR3, as DNA: TGTGCCAGCAGCCCGATCGGGGGGCTCTATGGCTACACCTTC. Its translation: CASSPIGGLYGYTF.

This clone was detected only a few times. The rearrangement links TRBV5-1 to TRBJ1-2, with D maybe TRBD1 (6 bases). The CDR3 contains 13 residues. V lost 5 bases, J lost 5 bases, and 13 bases lay in between. The V gene's germline CDR1 is SGHRS and CDR2 YFSETQ. This CDR3 reads CASSLGGWYGYTF. The CDR3 nucleotides read TGCGCCAGCAGTTTAGGGGGATGGTATGGCTACACCTTC.

The chain employs TRBV3-1 (or the pseudogene TRBV3-2) and TRBJ1-3; tentative D call: TRBD1 (5 bases). V was shortened by 3 bases and J by 4 bases, with 7 bases between the two germline ends. Germline CDR1 is LGHDT and CDR2 is YNNKEL (reference sequence). The CDR3 is made up of 13 amino acids. CDR3 in DNA: TGTGCCAGCAGCCACGGGGGGGGAAACACCATATATTTT. Amino acid sequence: CASSHGGGNTIYF.

J is TRBJ1-5 and V is TRBV12-3 or TRBV12-4; 9 bases agree with TRBD1. Losses at the gene ends were 8 bases for V and 5 bases for J; bases not matched to a gene: 1. The CDR3 is 12 residues long. CDR3 residues: CASGTGYQPQHF. CDR3 in DNA: TGTGCCAGCGGGACAGGGTATCAGCCCCAGCATTTT.

The chain carries TRBV5-1 and TRBJ2-5, with 11 bases that match TRBD1. Trimming removed 4 bases from V and 4 bases from J; junction bases left unmatched: 9. The CDR3 is made up of 16 amino acids. Germline CDR1 is SGHRS and CDR2 is YFSETQ. The CDR3 bases are TGCGCCAGCAGCCGCCTAGGACAGGGGGCCGTAGAGACCCAGTACTTC. Amino acids: CASSRLGQGAVETQYF.

The J gene is TRBJ2-7, the V gene TRBV4-1; TRBD1 matches at 10 bases. Germline CDR1 MGHRA, CDR2 YSYEKL. This CDR3 comprises 18 residues. J lost 4 bases, V lost 3 bases, and 15 bases had no gene match. CDR3 coding DNA: TGCGCCAGCAGCCATTCCTACCGGGACAGGGGCCTTACATACGAGCAGTACGTC. Its translation is CASSHSYRDRGLTYEQYV.

The chain recombines TRBV7-9 with TRBJ1-3; D is unresolved. The V gene lost 5 bases and the J gene lost 9 bases, with 14 bases spanning the gap. This CDR3 contains 13 residues. The V gene's germline CDR1 is SEHNR and CDR2 FQNEAQ (reference sequence). CDR3 bases: TGTGCCAGCAGCCCCGACCCAGGTAGCACCATATATTTT. Its translation: CASSPDPGSTIYF.

J is TRBJ1-1 and V is TRBV5-1; TRBD1 agrees at 8 bases. Germline V lookup: CDR1 SGHRS, CDR2 YFSETQ. The CDR3 loop spans 16 amino acids. With V trimmed by 2 bases and J by 0 bases, 6 bases remained unmatched. The DNA of the CDR3 is TGCGCCAGCAGCTTTGGGGGACAGGACGTGAACACTGAAGCTTTCTTT. It yields the protein CASSFGGQDVNTEAFF.

The chain has TRBV4-3 and TRBJ2-3; D is ambiguous. CDR1 and CDR2 (germline): LGHNA, YSLEER. Trimming took 0 bases from V and 2 from J, leaving 6 bases between them. This CDR3 comprises 14 residues. The CDR3 reads CASSQEPVTDTQYF. The CDR3 nucleotides read TGCGCCAGCAGCCAAGAACCGGTCACAGATACGCAGTATTTT.

The chain couples TRBV4-1 to TRBJ2-7, with a tentative D call TRBD1 (5 bases). V was pared by 1 base and J by 5 bases, with 6 bases between. The CDR3 contains 12 residues. In germline, CDR1 is MGHRA, CDR2 YSYEKL. The CDR3 DNA is TGCGCCAGCAGCCAAGTAGGGGACGAGCAGTACTTC. Translation: CASSQVGDEQYF.

The chain combines TRBV27 with TRBJ2-4, with TRBD2 matching 12 bases. Germline CDR1 reads MNHEY; CDR2 reads SMNVEV (reference sequence). This CDR3 is built from 16 residues. J gave up 7 bases and V 5 bases, and 9 bases lay outside the gene matches. This CDR3 reads CASSHLLAGGVNIQYF. The DNA for the CDR3 is TGTGCCAGCAGTCATCTACTAGCGGGGGGCGTCAACATTCAGTACTTC.

The rearrangement uses TRBV28 and TRBJ1-4; D is undetermined. The length of the CDR3 is 13 residues. The V and J ends lost 10 bases and 5 bases respectively, with 14 bases between them. The germline gives CDR1 MDHEN, CDR2 SYDVKM. The DNA for the CDR3 is TGTGCCATTACGTCGGTTCTAAATGAAAAACTGTTTTTT. This encodes CAITSVLNEKLFF. Full variable domain (remainder filled in from reference TRBV28 and TRBJ1-4): DVKVTQSSRYLVKRTGEKVFLECVQDMDHENMFWYRQDPGLGLRLIYFSYDVKMKEKGDIPEGYSVSREKKERFSLILESASTNQTSMYLCAITSVLNEKLFFGSGTQLSVL.

The rearrangement joins TRBV5-1 to TRBJ1-6; TRBD1 aligns across 12 bases. The CDR3 totals 15 residues. Germline V CDR1 and CDR2: SGHRS, YFSETQ. V lost 6 bases, J lost 9 bases, and 7 bases stayed unmatched. CDR3 nucleotide sequence: TGCGCCAGCAATCCGGGACAGGGGGCGCGTTCACCCCTCCACTTT. Encoded protein: CASNPGQGARSPLHF.

V and J are TRBV5-6 and TRBJ1-2, with D hard to call. The CDR3 runs to 15 residues. Germline CDR1 and CDR2: SGHDT and YYEEEE. V lost 0 bases, J lost 3 bases, and 12 bases lay in between. As DNA, the CDR3 is TGTGCCAGCAGCTTGGTTACTTTAACCCACTATGGCTACACCTTC. This codes for CASSLVTLTHYGYTF.

V usage is TRBV10-3 and J usage is TRBJ2-2; 9 bases match TRBD1. The CDR3 runs 15 residues. CDR1 and CDR2 from the germline V gene are ENHRY and SYGVKD. V lost 6 bases and J lost 4; bases outside the gene matches: 6. The CDR3 sequence: CAIRRQGEVTGELFF. The DNA of the CDR3 is TGTGCCATCAGGCGACAGGGGGAGGTCACCGGGGAGCTGTTTTTT.